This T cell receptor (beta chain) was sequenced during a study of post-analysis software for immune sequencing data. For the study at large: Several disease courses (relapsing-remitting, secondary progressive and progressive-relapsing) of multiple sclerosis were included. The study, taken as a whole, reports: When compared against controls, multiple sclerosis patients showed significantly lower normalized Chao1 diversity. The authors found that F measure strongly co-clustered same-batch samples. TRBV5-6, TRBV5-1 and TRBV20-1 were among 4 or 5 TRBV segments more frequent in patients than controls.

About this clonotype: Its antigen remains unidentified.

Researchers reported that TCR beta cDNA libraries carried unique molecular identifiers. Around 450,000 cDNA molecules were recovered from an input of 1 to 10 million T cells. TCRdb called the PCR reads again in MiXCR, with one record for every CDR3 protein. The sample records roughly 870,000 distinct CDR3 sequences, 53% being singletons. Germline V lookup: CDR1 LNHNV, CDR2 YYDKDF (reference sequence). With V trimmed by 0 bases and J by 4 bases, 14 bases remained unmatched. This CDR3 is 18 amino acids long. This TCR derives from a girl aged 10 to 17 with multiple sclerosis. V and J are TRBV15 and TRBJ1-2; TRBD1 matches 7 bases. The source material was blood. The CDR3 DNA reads TGTGCCACCAGCAGAGATCAGCCTCTGGGGACAGCGAGCTATGGCTACACCTTC. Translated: CATSRDQPLGTASYGYTF.